This paragraph covers one TCR beta chain sequence. Produced via immunoSEQ multiplex PCR; TCRdb's table is partial and in-frame only. The repertoire holds some 90,000 clones, about 88% seen once, with roughly 1.2% in the top ten. This specimen belongs to a study of control samples from healthy donors and cancer patients. The germline V gene has CDR1 SGHVS and CDR2 FQNEAQ. Deletions cut 5 bases from V and 6 bases from J, with 8 bases between. This CDR3 region has 12 residues. The sample comprised blood. This receptor was taken from a woman in her 50s in good health. The chain carries TRBV7-8 and TRBJ1-5; D unresolved. CDR3 in amino acids: CASSPSSQPQHF. Written as DNA, the CDR3 is TGTGCCAGCAGCCCCAGTAGTCAGCCCCAGCATTTT.